The 18 T cell receptor beta chains presented below share a single source sample, sequenced in a study of blood T cell repertoires in COVID-19. This table comes from immunoSEQ multiplex PCR, and its TCRdb copy is limited to in-frame clones, with some not included. Of more than 60,000 clones listed, about 88% are singletons. The sample comprised peripheral blood. The origin of the receptors is a woman aged 50 to 65 with active COVID-19.

The chain uses TRBV5-1 and TRBJ2-1; 9 nucleotides align to TRBD1. The trim removed 3 bases at V and 8 bases at J, leaving 3 bases unmatched. The CDR3 totals 13 residues. Germline V gene data show CDR1 as SGHRS and CDR2 as YFSETQ. CDR3 protein: CASSWDRVHEQFF. CDR3 nucleotide sequence: TGCGCCAGCAGCTGGGACAGGGTCCATGAGCAGTTCTTC.

The chain carries TRBV28 and TRBJ2-7; 7 bases align to TRBD2. From germline, CDR1 is MDHEN and CDR2 SYDVKM. The V and J ends lost 3 bases and 0 bases, in that order; junction bases with no gene match: 5. CDR3 length: 15 residues. The CDR3 loop is CASSFLGRSSYEQYF. DNA of the CDR3: TGTGCCAGCAGTTTCCTCGGGAGGTCCTCCTACGAGCAGTACTTC.

The CDR3: CASSFGEREGNEQFF. CDR3 bases: TGTGCCAGCAGCTTCGGCGAGAGGGAGGGGAATGAGCAGTTCTTC. The chain carries TRBV7-9 and TRBJ2-1; TRBD2 agrees at 7 bases. CDR3 length: 15 amino acids. V gave up 3 bases and J gave up 7 bases; unmatched junction bases: 9. Germline V gene lookup returns CDR1 SEHNR and CDR2 FQNEAQ (reference sequence).

The V and J genes are TRBV5-1 and TRBJ2-5, with a possible D match to TRBD1 (5 bases). The V and J ends lost 0 bases and 0 bases respectively, with 9 bases between them. Germline values: CDR1 SGHRS, CDR2 YFSETQ. The CDR3 has 15 residues. The CDR3 reads CASSLGGRDQETQYF. In DNA, the CDR3 is TGCGCCAGCAGCTTGGGTGGCAGGGACCAAGAGACCCAGTACTTC. The variable domain in full, completed from reference TRBV5-1 and TRBJ2-5, reads KAGVTQTPRYLIKTRGQQVTLSCSPISGHRSVSWYQQTPGQGLQFLFEYFSETQRNKGNFPGRFSGRQFSNSRSEMNVSTLELGDSALYLCASSLGGRDQETQYFGPGTRLLVL.

The V and J genes are TRBV11-2 and TRBJ2-7; tentative D call: TRBD2 (6 bases). Looked up from germline, CDR1 is SGHAT and CDR2 is FQNNGV. Deletions cut 5 bases from V and 6 bases from J, with 11 bases between. The CDR3 is made up of 12 amino acids. The CDR3 DNA sequence: TGTGCCAGCAGCCACGGGACTTCCGAGCAGTACTTC. It is translated as CASSHGTSEQYF. The whole variable domain, remainder taken from reference TRBV11-2 and TRBJ2-7, is EAGVAQSPRYKIIEKRQSVAFWCNPISGHATLYWYQQILGQGPKLLIQFQNNGVVDDSQLPKDRFSAERLKGVDSTLKIQPAKLEDSAVYLCASSHGTSEQYFGPGTRLTVT.

The chain has TRBV20-1 and TRBJ2-1; perhaps TRBD1 as D (6 bases). V was cut by 4 bases and J by 6 bases, with 7 bases left in between. Per the germline V gene, CDR1 is DFQATT and CDR2 is SNEGSKA (reference sequence). The CDR3 is made up of 11 amino acids. In nucleotides, the CDR3 is TGCAGTGCTACACAGGGCAATGAGCAGTTCTTC. Encoded protein: CSATQGNEQFF.

The genes are TRBV6-5 and TRBJ1-6, with 9 positions matching TRBD1. Germline values: CDR1 MNHEY, CDR2 SVGAGI. Trimming cost V 6 bases and J 5 bases; bases outside gene matches: 2. The CDR3 runs to 14 residues. The DNA for the CDR3 is TGTGCCAGCAGCGGGACAGGGCATAATTCACCCCTCCACTTT. Its translation is CASSGTGHNSPLHF.

The V and J genes are TRBV27 and TRBJ2-7, with 9 bases lining up with TRBD1. Germline V gene sequence: CDR1 MNHEY, CDR2 SMNVEV (reference sequence). J lost 6 bases, V lost 8 bases, and 8 bases had no gene match. The CDR3 has 13 amino acids. The CDR3 DNA is TGTGCCAGCGGCTGGACAGGGGTTTTCGAGCAGTACTTC. It codes for CASGWTGVFEQYF.

The chain links TRBV6-4 to TRBJ2-1, with 8 bases identical to TRBD2. The trim removed 3 bases at V and 7 bases at J, leaving 8 bases unmatched. The CDR3 loop spans 15 amino acids. Per germline, CDR1 MRHNA and CDR2 SNTAGT. CDR3 DNA sequence: TGTGCCAGCAGTGATGAAGCGGGAGTTGGAAATGAGCAGTTCTTC. Translated: CASSDEAGVGNEQFF.

This clone has just one count. The chain links TRBV30 to TRBJ1-1, with TRBD1 as a possible D gene (6 bases). V was pared by 4 bases and J by 0 bases, with 15 bases between. The germline V gene has CDR1 GTSNPN and CDR2 SVGIG (reference sequence). CDR3 length: 15 residues. The CDR3 sequence: CAWTGTYDMNTEAFF. CDR3 sequence (DNA): TGTGCCTGGACGGGGACATATGACATGAACACTGAAGCTTTCTTT.

The chain recombines TRBV5-8 with TRBJ2-2; 8 bases align to TRBD1. CDR1 and CDR2 (germline): SGHTS, YDEGEE. The CDR3 loop spans 16 amino acids. J gave up 1 base and V 4 bases, and 6 bases lay outside the gene matches. CDR3 bases: TGTGCCAGCAGCACACGAGGGACAGGGAACACCGGGGAGCTGTTTTTT. Protein: CASSTRGTGNTGELFF. The whole variable domain, filled in from reference TRBV5-8 and TRBJ2-2, reads EAGVTQSPTHLIKTRGQQATLRCSPISGHTSVYWYQQALGLGLQFLLWYDEGEERNRGNFPPRFSGRQFPNYSSELNVNALELEDSALYLCASSTRGTGNTGELFFGEGSRLTVL.

The V and J genes are TRBV24-1 and TRBJ2-5; D ambiguous. The CDR3 has 14 amino acids. Between the trimmed V and J ends, which lost 4 bases and 1 base, there was a span of 9 bases. Germline CDR1 reads KGHDR; CDR2 reads SFDVKD. In DNA, the CDR3 is TGTGCCACCAGTGACTCCTCCTTCCAAGAGACCCAGTACTTC. Encoded protein: CATSDSSFQETQYF.

CDR3 amino acids: CASSDRDREEPQHF. The CDR3 nucleotides are TGTGCCAGCAGTGACCGGGACAGGGAAGAACCCCAGCATTTT. This chain joins TRBV27 and TRBJ1-5; 9 bases align to TRBD1. V dropped 5 bases and J dropped 10; count of bases not matched to a gene: 9. The CDR3 is 14 amino acids. Germline CDR1 and CDR2: MNHEY and SMNVEV (reference sequence).

V and J are TRBV7-6 and TRBJ1-1, with D tentatively TRBD1 (6 bases). Germline loops: CDR1 SGHVS, CDR2 FNYEAQ. The CDR3 is made up of 13 amino acids. Trimming removed 4 bases at V and 6 bases at J, with 12 bases between. The CDR3 here is CASSSRDTAEAFF. DNA of the CDR3: TGTGCCAGCAGCTCCCGGGACACCGCTGAAGCTTTCTTT.

This clone was observed a handful of times. This chain joins TRBV7-7 and TRBJ2-2; 7 bases match TRBD1. The CDR3 is 13 residues long. V shed 5 bases and J 6 bases; nucleotides not matched to a gene: 3. CDR1 SSHAT and CDR2 FNYEAQ come from the germline V gene (reference sequence). The CDR3 DNA reads TGTGCCAGCAGCCAGGGGGTTTCCGGGGAGCTGTTTTTT. Translation: CASSQGVSGELFF. Combining the CDR3 with reference TRBV7-7 and TRBJ2-2 gives the whole variable domain GAGVSQSPRYKVTKRGQDVTLRCDPISSHATLYWYQQALGQGPEFLTYFNYEAQPDKSGLPSDRFSAERPEGSISTLTIQRTEQRDSAMYRCASSQGVSGELFFGEGSRLTVL.

As to this clone: Germline is not matched at one junction end, which may reflect a read error. This sequence joins TRBV7-7 and TRBJ2-5, with 7 bases fitting TRBD2. This CDR3 has 14 residues. Per the germline V gene, CDR1 is SSHAT and CDR2 is FNYEAQ (reference sequence). The CDR3 DNA reads TGTGCTAGCAGCTTAGGCCTCGGGAGGGAGACCCAGTACTTC. Translation: CASSLGLGRETQYF.

J is TRBJ1-2 and V is TRBV18, with 7 positions matching TRBD1. Germline V gives CDR1 KGHSH, CDR2 LQKENI. The junction had 8 bases not matched to a gene; V was cut back by 3 bases and J by 4 bases. This CDR3 has 15 residues. This chain's CDR3 is CASSPTMDRLYGYTF. CDR3 DNA sequence: TGTGCCAGCTCACCTACTATGGACAGGCTCTATGGCTACACCTTC.

CDR3 protein: CASSEEEGFKNIQYF. The CDR3 nucleotides are TGCGCCAGCAGTGAGGAGGAGGGTTTCAAAAACATTCAGTACTTC. The chain combines TRBV10-2 with TRBJ2-4, with D perhaps matching TRBD2 (6 bases). Germline values: CDR1 WSHSY, CDR2 SAAADI. The CDR3 length is 15 residues. Trimming stripped 2 bases from V and 3 bases from J, with 11 bases between.